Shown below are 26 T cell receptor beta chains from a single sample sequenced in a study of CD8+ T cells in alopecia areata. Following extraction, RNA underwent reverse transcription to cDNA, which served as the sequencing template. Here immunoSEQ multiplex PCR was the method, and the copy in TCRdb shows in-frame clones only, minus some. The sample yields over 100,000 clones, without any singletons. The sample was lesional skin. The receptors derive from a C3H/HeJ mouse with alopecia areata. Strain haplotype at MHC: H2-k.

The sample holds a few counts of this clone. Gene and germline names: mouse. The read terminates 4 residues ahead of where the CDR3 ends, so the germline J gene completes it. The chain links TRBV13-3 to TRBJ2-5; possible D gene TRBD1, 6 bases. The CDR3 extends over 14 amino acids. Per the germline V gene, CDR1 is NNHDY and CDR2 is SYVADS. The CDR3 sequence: CASSDWDTGDTQYF. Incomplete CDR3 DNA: TGTGCCAGCAGTGATTGGGACACCGGGGAC.

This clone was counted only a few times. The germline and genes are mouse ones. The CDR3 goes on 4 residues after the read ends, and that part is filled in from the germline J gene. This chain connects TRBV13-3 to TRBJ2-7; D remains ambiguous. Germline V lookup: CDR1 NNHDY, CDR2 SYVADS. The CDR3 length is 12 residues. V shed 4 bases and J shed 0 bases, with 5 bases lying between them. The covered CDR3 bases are TGTGCCAGCAGTTTGGGCTCCTAT. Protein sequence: CASSLGSY. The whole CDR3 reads CASSLGSYEQYF.

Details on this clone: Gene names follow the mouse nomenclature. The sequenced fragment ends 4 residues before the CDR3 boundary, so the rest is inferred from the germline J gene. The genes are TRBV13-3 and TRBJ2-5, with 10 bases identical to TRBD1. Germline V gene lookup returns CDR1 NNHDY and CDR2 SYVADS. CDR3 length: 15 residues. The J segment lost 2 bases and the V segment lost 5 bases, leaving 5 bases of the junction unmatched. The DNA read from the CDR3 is TGTGCCAGCAGAGACAGGGGGCGAATCCAAGAC. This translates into CASRDRGRIQD. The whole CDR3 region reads CASRDRGRIQDTQYF.

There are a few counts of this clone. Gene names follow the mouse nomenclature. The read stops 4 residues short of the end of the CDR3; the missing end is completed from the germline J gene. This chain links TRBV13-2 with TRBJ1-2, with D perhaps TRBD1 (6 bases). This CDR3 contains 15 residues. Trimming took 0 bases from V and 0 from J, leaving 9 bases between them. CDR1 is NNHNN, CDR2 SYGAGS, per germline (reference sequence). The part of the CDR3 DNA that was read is TGTGCCAGCGGTGATGCGCAGGGGACAAACTCC. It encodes CASGDAQGTNS. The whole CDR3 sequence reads CASGDAQGTNSDYTF.

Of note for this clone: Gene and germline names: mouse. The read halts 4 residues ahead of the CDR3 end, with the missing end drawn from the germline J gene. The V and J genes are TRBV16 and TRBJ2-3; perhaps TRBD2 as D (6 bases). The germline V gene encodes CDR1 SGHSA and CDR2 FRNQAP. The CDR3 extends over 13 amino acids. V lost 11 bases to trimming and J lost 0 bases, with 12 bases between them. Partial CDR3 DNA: TGTGCACGCACCGGGGGGAGTGCAGAA. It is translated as CARTGGSAE. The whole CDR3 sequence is CARTGGSAETLYF.

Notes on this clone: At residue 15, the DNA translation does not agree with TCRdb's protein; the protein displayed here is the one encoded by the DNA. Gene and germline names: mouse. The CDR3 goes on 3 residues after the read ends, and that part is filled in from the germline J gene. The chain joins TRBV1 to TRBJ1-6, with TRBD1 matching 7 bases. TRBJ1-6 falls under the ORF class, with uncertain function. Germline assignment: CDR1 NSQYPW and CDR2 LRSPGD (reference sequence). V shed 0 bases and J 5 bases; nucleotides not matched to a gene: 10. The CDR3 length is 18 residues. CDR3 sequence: CTCSADFRGRVDNSPLYF. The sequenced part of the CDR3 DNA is TGCACCTGCAGTGCAGATTTCAGGGGGAGAGTGGATAATTCGCCC.

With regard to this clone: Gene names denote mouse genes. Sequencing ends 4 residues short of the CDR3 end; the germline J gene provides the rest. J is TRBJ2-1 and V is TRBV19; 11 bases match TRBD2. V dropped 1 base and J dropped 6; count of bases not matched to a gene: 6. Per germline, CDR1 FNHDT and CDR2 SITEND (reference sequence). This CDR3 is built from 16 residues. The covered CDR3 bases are TGTGCCAGCAGTATAACTGGGGGGGCGCCGGTTGCT. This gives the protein CASSITGGAPVA. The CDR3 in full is CASSITGGAPVAEQFF. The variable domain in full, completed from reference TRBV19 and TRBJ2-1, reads GGIITQTPKFLIGQEGQKLTLKCQQNFNHDTMYWYRQDSGKGLRLIYYSITENDLQKGDLSEGYDASREKKSSFSLTVTSAQKNEMAVFLCASSITGGAPVAEQFFGPGTRLTVL.

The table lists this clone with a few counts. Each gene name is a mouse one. This CDR3 reads CASSDPGTGTGQLYF. The CDR3 DNA, read in part, is TGTGCCAGCAGTGACCCCGGGACAGGTACCGGG. The chain couples TRBV13-3 to TRBJ2-2, with 8 bases identical to TRBD1. The read is 4 residues too short to cover the CDR3 end, so that end is filled in from the germline J gene. Germline V gene data show CDR1 as NNHDY and CDR2 as SYVADS. V trimming: 2 bases; J trimming: 5 bases; junction bases outside the gene matches: 5. There are 15 residues in the CDR3.

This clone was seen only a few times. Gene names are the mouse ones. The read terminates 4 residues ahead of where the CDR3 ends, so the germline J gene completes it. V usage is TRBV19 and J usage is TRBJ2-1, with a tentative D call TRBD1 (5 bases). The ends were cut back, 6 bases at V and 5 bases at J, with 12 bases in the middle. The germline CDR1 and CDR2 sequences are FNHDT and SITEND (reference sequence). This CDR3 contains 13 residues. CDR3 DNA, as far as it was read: TGTGCCAGCACCTCAGGGATGGATGCT. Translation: CASTSGMDA. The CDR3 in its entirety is CASTSGMDAEQFF.

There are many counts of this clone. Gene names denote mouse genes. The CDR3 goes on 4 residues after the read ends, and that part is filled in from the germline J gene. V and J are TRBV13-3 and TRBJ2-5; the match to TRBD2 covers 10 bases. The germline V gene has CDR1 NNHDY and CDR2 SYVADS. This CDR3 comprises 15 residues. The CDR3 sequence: CASSDLGGRWDTQYF. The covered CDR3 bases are TGTGCCAGCAGTGATCTGGGGGGGCGCTGGGAC. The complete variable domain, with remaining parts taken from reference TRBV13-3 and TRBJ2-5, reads EAAVTQSPRSKVAVTGGKVTLSCHQTNNHDYMYWYRQDTGHGLRLIHYSYVADSTEKGDIPDGYKASRPSQENFSLILELASLSQTAVYFCASSDLGGRWDTQYFGPGTRLLVL.

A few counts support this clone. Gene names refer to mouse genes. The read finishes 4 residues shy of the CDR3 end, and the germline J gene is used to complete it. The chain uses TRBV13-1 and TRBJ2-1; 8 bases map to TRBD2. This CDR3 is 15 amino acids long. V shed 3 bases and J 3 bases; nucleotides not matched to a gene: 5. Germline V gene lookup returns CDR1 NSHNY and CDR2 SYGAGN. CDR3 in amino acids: CASSAVTGVYAEQFF. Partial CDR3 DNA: TGTGCCAGCAGTGCCGTGACTGGGGTCTATGCT.

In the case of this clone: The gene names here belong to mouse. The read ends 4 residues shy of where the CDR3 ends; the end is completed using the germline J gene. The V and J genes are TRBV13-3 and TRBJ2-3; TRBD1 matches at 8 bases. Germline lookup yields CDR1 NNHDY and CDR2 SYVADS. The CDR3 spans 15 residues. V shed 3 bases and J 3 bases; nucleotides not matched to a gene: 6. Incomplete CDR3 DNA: TGTGCCAGCAGTGGTCTCAGGGGGCGGGCAGAA. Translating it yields CASSGLRGRAE. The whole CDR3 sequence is CASSGLRGRAETLYF.

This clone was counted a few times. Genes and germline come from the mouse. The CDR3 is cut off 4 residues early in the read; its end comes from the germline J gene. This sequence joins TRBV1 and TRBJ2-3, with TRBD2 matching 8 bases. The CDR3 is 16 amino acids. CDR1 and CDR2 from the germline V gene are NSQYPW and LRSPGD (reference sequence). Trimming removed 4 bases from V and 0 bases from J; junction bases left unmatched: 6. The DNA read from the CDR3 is TGCACCTGCAGTGGAGCGACTGGGGCTAGTGCAGAA. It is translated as CTCSGATGASAE. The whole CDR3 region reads CTCSGATGASAETLYF.

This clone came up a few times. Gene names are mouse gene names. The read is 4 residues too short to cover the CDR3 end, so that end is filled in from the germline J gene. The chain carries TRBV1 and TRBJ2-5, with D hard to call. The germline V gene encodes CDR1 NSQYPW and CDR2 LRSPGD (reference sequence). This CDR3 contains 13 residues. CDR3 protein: CTCSAGVRDTQYF. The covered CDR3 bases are TGCACCTGCAGTGCAGGGGTGAGAGAC.

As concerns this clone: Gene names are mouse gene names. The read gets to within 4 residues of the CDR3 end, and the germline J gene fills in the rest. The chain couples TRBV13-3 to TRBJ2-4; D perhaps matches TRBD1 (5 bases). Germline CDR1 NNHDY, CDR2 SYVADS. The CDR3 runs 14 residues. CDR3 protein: CASSDPGQENTLYF. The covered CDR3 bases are TGTGCCAGCAGTGACCCCGGACAAGAAAAC.

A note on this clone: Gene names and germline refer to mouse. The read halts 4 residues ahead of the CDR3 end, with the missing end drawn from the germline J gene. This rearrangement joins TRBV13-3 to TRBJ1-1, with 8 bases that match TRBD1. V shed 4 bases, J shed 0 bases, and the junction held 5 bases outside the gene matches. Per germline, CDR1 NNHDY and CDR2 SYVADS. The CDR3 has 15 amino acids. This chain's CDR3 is CASSTGTGANTEVFF. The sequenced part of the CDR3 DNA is TGTGCCAGCAGTACTGGGACAGGCGCAAACACA.

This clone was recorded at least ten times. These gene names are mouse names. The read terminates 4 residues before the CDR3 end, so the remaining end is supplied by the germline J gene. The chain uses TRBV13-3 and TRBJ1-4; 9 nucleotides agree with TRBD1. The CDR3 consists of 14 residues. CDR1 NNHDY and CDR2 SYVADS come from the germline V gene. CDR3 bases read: TGTGCCAGCAGCCCGACAGGGGGGATCGAA. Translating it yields CASSPTGGIE. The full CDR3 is CASSPTGGIERLFF. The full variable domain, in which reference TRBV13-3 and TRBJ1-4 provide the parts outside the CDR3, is EAAVTQSPRSKVAVTGGKVTLSCHQTNNHDYMYWYRQDTGHGLRLIHYSYVADSTEKGDIPDGYKASRPSQENFSLILELASLSQTAVYFCASSPTGGIERLFFGHGTKLSVL.

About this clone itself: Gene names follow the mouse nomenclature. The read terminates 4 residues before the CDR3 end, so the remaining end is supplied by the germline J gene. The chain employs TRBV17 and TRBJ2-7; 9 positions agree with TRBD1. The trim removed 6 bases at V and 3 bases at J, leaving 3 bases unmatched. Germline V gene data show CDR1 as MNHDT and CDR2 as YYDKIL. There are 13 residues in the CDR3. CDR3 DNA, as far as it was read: TGTGCTAGCAGCAAGACAGGGGGCTAT. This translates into CASSKTGGY. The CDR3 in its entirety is CASSKTGGYEQYF.

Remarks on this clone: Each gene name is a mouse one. The CDR3 spells CASSPPDSPNYAEQFF. The sequenced part of the CDR3 DNA is TGTGCCAGCAGTCCCCCCGACAGTCCTAACTATGCT. This chain joins TRBV19 and TRBJ2-1, with D tentatively TRBD1 (5 bases). The read gets to within 4 residues of the CDR3 end, and the germline J gene fills in the rest. This CDR3 region has 16 residues. CDR1 is FNHDT, CDR2 SITEND, per germline (reference sequence). Trimming shortened V by 4 bases and J by 0 bases, and 14 bases separated the two germline ends.

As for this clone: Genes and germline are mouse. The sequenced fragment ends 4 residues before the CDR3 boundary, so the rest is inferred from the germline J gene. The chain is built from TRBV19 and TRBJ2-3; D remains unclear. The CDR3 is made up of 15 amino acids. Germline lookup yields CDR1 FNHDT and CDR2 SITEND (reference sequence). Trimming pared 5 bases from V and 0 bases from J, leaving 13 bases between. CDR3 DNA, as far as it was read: TGTGCCAGCAGCCCTTCAGAACCTAGTGCAGAA. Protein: CASSPSEPSAE. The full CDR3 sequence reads CASSPSEPSAETLYF.

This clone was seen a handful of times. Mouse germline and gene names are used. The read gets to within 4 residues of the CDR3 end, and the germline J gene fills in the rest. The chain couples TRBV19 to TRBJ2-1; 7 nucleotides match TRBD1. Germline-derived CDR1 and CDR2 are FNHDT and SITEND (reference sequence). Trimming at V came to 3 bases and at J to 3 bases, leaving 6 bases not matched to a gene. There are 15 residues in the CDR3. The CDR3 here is CASSNTGTVYAEQFF. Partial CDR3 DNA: TGTGCCAGCAGTAATACCGGGACAGTCTATGCT.

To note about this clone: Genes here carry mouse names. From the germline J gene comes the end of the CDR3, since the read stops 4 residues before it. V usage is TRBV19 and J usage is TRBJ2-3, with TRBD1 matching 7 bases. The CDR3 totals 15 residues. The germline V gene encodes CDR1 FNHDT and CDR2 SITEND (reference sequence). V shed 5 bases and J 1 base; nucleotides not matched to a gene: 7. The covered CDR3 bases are TGTGCCAGCAGCTTCGACAGGGCGGGTGCAGAA. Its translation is CASSFDRAGAE. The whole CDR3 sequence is CASSFDRAGAETLYF.

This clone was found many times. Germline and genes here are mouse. The CDR3: CASLPGQGYSDYTF. CDR3 bases read: TGTGCCAGCCTCCCTGGACAGGGCTACTCC. The chain uses TRBV13-3 and TRBJ1-2; 8 bases fit TRBD1. The read finishes 4 residues shy of the CDR3 end, and the germline J gene is used to complete it. Per germline, CDR1 NNHDY and CDR2 SYVADS. The CDR3 consists of 14 residues. The V segment lost 7 bases and the J segment 3 bases; nucleotides outside the gene matches: 8.

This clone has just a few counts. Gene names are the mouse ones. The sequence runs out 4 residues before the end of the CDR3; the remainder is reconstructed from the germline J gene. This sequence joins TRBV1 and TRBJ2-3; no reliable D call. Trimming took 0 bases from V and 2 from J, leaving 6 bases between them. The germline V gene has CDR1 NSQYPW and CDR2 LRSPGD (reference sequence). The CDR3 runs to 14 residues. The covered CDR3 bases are TGCACCTGCAGTGCAGATACAGTTGCAGAA. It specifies CTCSADTVAE. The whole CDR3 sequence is CTCSADTVAETLYF.

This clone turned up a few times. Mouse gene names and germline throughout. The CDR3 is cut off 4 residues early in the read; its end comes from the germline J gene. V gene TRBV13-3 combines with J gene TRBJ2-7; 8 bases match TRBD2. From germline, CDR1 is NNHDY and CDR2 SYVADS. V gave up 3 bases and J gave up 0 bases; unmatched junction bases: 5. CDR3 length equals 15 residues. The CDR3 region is CASSGSGGASYEQYF. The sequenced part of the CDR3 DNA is TGTGCCAGCAGTGGATCCGGGGGGGCCTCCTAT.

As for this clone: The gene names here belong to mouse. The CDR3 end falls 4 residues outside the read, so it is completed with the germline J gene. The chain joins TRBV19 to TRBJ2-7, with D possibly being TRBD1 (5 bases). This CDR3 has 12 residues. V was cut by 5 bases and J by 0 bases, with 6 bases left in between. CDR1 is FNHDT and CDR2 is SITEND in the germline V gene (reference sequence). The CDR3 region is CASRQDSYEQYF. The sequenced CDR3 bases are TGTGCCAGCAGACAGGACTCCTAT.